What follows are 30 T cell receptor beta chains derived from one specimen sequenced in a study of T cells in Graves' hyperthyroidism and ophthalmopathy. RNA transcripts yielded amplified TCR beta CDR3 regions. The HTBI set primed first-round TCR CDR3 RT-PCR. TCRdb reprocessed the multiplex PCR reads with MiXCR, giving one entry per CDR3 protein. The sample contains 550,000 to 650,000 distinct CDR3 sequences, approximately 15% of which appear only once. The sample taken for sequencing was blood. The receptors originated from a woman younger than 45 with Graves' hyperthyroidism that later progressed to Graves' ophthalmopathy.

The sample holds a few counts of this clonotype. V gene TRBV5-1 combines with J gene TRBJ1-2; tentatively, D is TRBD1 (5 bases). This CDR3 region has 13 residues. Per germline, CDR1 SGHRS and CDR2 YFSETQ. The V end was cut by 2 bases, the J end by 1 base, with 6 bases between. The CDR3 is CASSFRDNYGYTF. The CDR3 DNA is TGCGCCAGCAGCTTCAGGGATAACTATGGCTACACCTTC.

This clonotype has ten or more counts. A junction end diverges from the germline sequence, so it may reflect a read error. The V call is TRBV29-1, the J call TRBJ2-1; TRBD2 might be the D (5 bases). Looked up from germline, CDR1 is SQVTM and CDR2 is ANQGSEA. The CDR3 has 13 amino acids. CDR3 sequence: CSVHEDSSNEQFF. In nucleotides, the CDR3 is TGCAGCGTTCATGAGGACTCCTCCAATGAGCAGTTCTTC.

This clonotype was counted many times. The chain couples TRBV29-1 to TRBJ2-7; TRBD1 is a possible D gene (6 bases). CDR1 is SQVTM and CDR2 is ANQGSEA in the germline V gene. CDR3 size: 15 residues. Trimming pared 2 bases from V and 3 bases from J, leaving 17 bases between. The CDR3 reads CSVEPGRGVGYEQYF. In DNA form, the CDR3 reads TGCAGCGTTGAACCCGGCAGGGGTGTTGGCTACGAGCAGTACTTC.

In this sample, this clonotype turned up many times. V is TRBV27 and J is TRBJ1-5; D is ambiguous. CDR1 MNHEY and CDR2 SMNVEV come from the germline V gene (reference sequence). Trimming stripped 3 bases from V and 0 bases from J, with 6 bases between. The CDR3 is made up of 14 amino acids. Here the CDR3 DNA reads TGTGCCAGCAGTTTCGACCCTAGCAATCAGCCCCAGCATTTT. This translates into CASSFDPSNQPQHF.

Ten or more counts support this clonotype. The genes are TRBV6-1 and TRBJ1-1, with D possibly TRBD1 on 6 matching bases. The CDR3 totals 15 residues. Germline V gives CDR1 MNHNS, CDR2 SASEGT. V shed 5 bases and J shed 1 base, with 14 bases lying between them. The CDR3 DNA reads TGTGCCAGCAGTCCTTCCGGGGGCTCGAACACTGAAGCTTTCTTT. Translation gives CASSPSGGSNTEAFF.

Details on this clonotype: A clone one base away is much larger, so this may be a read error. This chain connects TRBV12-3 or TRBV12-4 to TRBJ1-4; tentatively, D is TRBD1 (5 bases). The V end was cut by 5 bases, the J end by 10 bases, with 20 bases between. There are 15 residues in the CDR3. CDR3 in amino acids: CASSVGRDFYGKLFF. In nucleotides, the CDR3 is TGTGCCAGCAGTGTAGGGAGGGACTTTTATGGAAAACTGTTTTTT.

This clonotype showed up many times. The chain carries TRBV11-2 and TRBJ2-1; 14 bases agree with TRBD2. From germline, CDR1 is SGHAT and CDR2 FQNNGV. The CDR3 has 16 residues. V was clipped by 7 bases and J by 9 bases; unmatched bases: 11. The CDR3 nucleotides read TGTGCCAGCAACAGAGGGACTAGCGGGAGTGGTGGTGAGCAGTTCTTC. Its protein product is CASNRGTSGSGGEQFF. Variable domain in full (rest from reference TRBV11-2 and TRBJ2-1): EAGVAQSPRYKIIEKRQSVAFWCNPISGHATLYWYQQILGQGPKLLIQFQNNGVVDDSQLPKDRFSAERLKGVDSTLKIQPAKLEDSAVYLCASNRGTSGSGGEQFFGPGTRLTVL.

This clonotype showed up just a few times. CDR3 loop: CAWGRTGGNTIYF. CDR3 DNA: TGTGCCTGGGGGCGGACGGGTGGAAACACCATATATTTT. The V gene is TRBV30, the J gene TRBJ1-3; D ambiguous. CDR3 length equals 13 residues. Germline CDR1 and CDR2: GTSNPN and SVGIG (reference sequence). Trimming cost V 5 bases and J 3 bases, with 11 bases left between them. Full variable domain (missing parts from reference TRBV30 and TRBJ1-3): SQTIHQWPATLVQPVGSPLSLECTVEGTSNPNLYWYRQAAGRGLQLLFYSVGIGQISSEVPQNLSASRPQDRQFILSSKKLLLSDSGFYLCAWGRTGGNTIYFGEGSWLTVV.

There are many counts of this clonotype. V usage is TRBV6-2 or TRBV6-3 and J usage is TRBJ2-2, with D tentatively TRBD2 (5 bases). Germline V gene data show CDR1 as MNHEY and CDR2 as SVGEGT. This CDR3 is 15 amino acids long. V gave up 4 bases and J gave up 4 bases, with 13 bases separating them. CDR3 DNA: TGTGCCAGCAGTTCTGGGGTAGCGATCACCGGGGAGCTGTTTTTT. Amino acid sequence: CASSSGVAITGELFF.

This clonotype was seen only a few times. CDR3 region: CASSYKREAFF. CDR3 DNA sequence: TGTGCCAGCAGTTACAAACGGGAAGCTTTCTTT. The chain carries TRBV6-5 and TRBJ1-1; D is unclear. The length of the CDR3 is 11 residues. The germline V and J ends were trimmed by 2 bases and 8 bases, with 6 bases remaining between them. Looked up from germline, CDR1 is MNHEY and CDR2 is SVGAGI.

The V and J genes are TRBV20-1 and TRBJ2-7, with D possibly being TRBD2 (5 bases). There are 13 residues in the CDR3. The V gene's germline CDR1 is DFQATT and CDR2 SNEGSKA (reference sequence). With 3 bases removed from V and 7 bases from J, the gap between germline ends came to 16 bases. In DNA, the CDR3 is TGCAGTGCTAGCGGGAACCTGTCGGGGGAGCAGTACTTC. Its protein product is CSASGNLSGEQYF.

This clonotype has a count of ten or more. The chain is built from TRBV6-1 and TRBJ1-4; 8 nucleotides agree with TRBD1. V gave up 6 bases and J gave up 5 bases; unmatched junction bases: 8. CDR3 length equals 15 residues. CDR1 MNHNS and CDR2 SASEGT come from the germline V gene. CDR3 in amino acids: CASRPGGVGNEKLFF. As DNA, the CDR3 is TGTGCCAGCAGACCAGGGGGCGTGGGAAATGAAAAACTGTTTTTT.

The chain couples TRBV19 to TRBJ1-5; tentatively, D is TRBD1 (6 bases). V gave up 2 bases and J gave up 3 bases, with 17 bases separating them. CDR3 length: 17 residues. The germline CDR1 and CDR2 sequences are LNHDA and SQIVND (reference sequence). This CDR3 is CASSITGNPGVNQPQHF. CDR3 in DNA: TGTGCCAGTAGTATAACAGGGAACCCAGGGGTCAATCAGCCCCAGCATTTT.

This clonotype has at least ten counts. The chain joins TRBV11-2 to TRBJ2-2; D is perhaps TRBD1 or TRBD2 (6 bases each). The CDR3 consists of 15 residues. V lost 10 bases and J 3 bases, leaving 18 bases between the germline ends. CDR1 and CDR2 from the germline V gene are SGHAT and FQNNGV. The DNA of the CDR3 is TGTGCCACCCCCCGGGGGTCAGGGGACACCGGGGAGCTGTTTTTT. Amino acids: CATPRGSGDTGELFF.

This clonotype occurred many times. The chain carries TRBV5-1 and TRBJ1-1, with D perhaps matching TRBD1 (5 bases). The CDR3 consists of 17 residues. CDR1 SGHRS and CDR2 YFSETQ come from the germline V gene. V lost 3 bases, J lost 0 bases, and 18 bases lay in between. The CDR3 coding sequence is TGCGCCAGCAGCTGGGGGGACGCGTTTCACATGAACACTGAAGCTTTCTTT. Encoded protein: CASSWGDAFHMNTEAFF.

This clonotype was picked up many times. The chain employs TRBV30 and TRBJ2-1; D possibly corresponds to TRBD2 (5 bases). Looked up from germline, CDR1 is GTSNPN and CDR2 is SVGIG (reference sequence). Trimming removed 0 bases at V and 1 base at J, with 7 bases between. The CDR3 length is 14 residues. The CDR3, as DNA: TGTGCCTGGAGTGTCCGGACTTCCTACAATGAGCAGTTCTTC. Its protein product is CAWSVRTSYNEQFF.

This clonotype was observed many times. V usage is TRBV30 and J usage is TRBJ1-1; unclear D gene. Trimming left V 0 bases short and J 4 bases short, with 15 bases between. CDR3 length: 15 residues. CDR1 is GTSNPN and CDR2 is SVGIG in the germline V gene (reference sequence). The CDR3 loop reads CAWSVFGVAATEAFF. The DNA for the CDR3 is TGTGCCTGGAGTGTATTTGGGGTTGCGGCCACTGAAGCTTTCTTT. Combining the CDR3 with reference TRBV30 and TRBJ1-1 gives the whole variable domain SQTIHQWPATLVQPVGSPLSLECTVEGTSNPNLYWYRQAAGRGLQLLFYSVGIGQISSEVPQNLSASRPQDRQFILSSKKLLLSDSGFYLCAWSVFGVAATEAFFGQGTRLTVV.

The rearrangement joins TRBV10-2 to TRBJ2-7, with TRBD2 matching 14 bases. CDR1 and CDR2 from the germline V gene are WSHSY and SAAADI. The CDR3 covers 18 residues. With V trimmed by 1 base and J by 9 bases, 14 bases remained unmatched. CDR3 DNA sequence: TGCGCCAGCAGTGAGTTGGGACTAGCGGGAGCTTCGAAGATTGGGCAGTACTTC. This encodes CASSELGLAGASKIGQYF.

In this sample, this clonotype turned up many times. The chain is built from TRBV27 and TRBJ1-2; unclear D gene. Trimming left V 5 bases short and J 8 bases short, with 12 bases between. The germline V gene encodes CDR1 MNHEY and CDR2 SMNVEV (reference sequence). The CDR3 totals 12 residues. CDR3 sequence (DNA): TGTGCCAGCAGTGCGTCCAGAGGGGGCTACACCTTC. The encoded protein is CASSASRGGYTF.

This clonotype was found many times. An end of the junction differs from the germline gene, which may be a read error. CDR3 in DNA: TGTGCCAGCAGCCAAGATGGGGGCGGGCCGAACACCGGGGAGCTGTTTTTT. The encoded protein is CASSQDGGGPNTGELFF. The V gene is TRBV4-3, the J gene TRBJ2-2; D may be TRBD1 (6 bases). CDR3 length: 17 amino acids. Germline loops: CDR1 LGHNA, CDR2 YSLEER.

This chain joins TRBV9 and TRBJ1-4; no firm D call. Germline V gives CDR1 SGDLS, CDR2 YYNGEE. V lost 0 bases and J lost 5, with 11 bases in between. The CDR3 contains 15 residues. The CDR3 is CASSVGGQLNEKLFF. The CDR3 DNA reads TGTGCCAGCAGCGTAGGAGGCCAGTTAAATGAAAAACTGTTTTTT.

V usage is TRBV5-5 and J usage is TRBJ2-1; D gene uncertain. V lost 7 bases, J lost 3 bases, and 14 bases lay in between. This CDR3 contains 14 residues. Germline V gene lookup returns CDR1 SGHKS and CDR2 YYEKEE (reference sequence). The CDR3 spells CASALVPDYNEQFF. DNA for the CDR3: TGTGCCAGCGCCCTAGTCCCCGACTACAATGAGCAGTTCTTC. Combining the CDR3 with reference TRBV5-5 and TRBJ2-1 gives the whole variable domain DAGVTQSPTHLIKTRGQQVTLRCSPISGHKSVSWYQQVLGQGPQFIFQYYEKEERGRGNFPDRFSARQFPNYSSELNVNALLLGDSALYLCASALVPDYNEQFFGPGTRLTVL.

The chain employs TRBV6-1 and TRBJ2-5; no reliable D call. Germline CDR1 MNHNS, CDR2 SASEGT. This CDR3 comprises 13 residues. V shed 6 bases and J shed 0 bases, with 8 bases lying between them. In DNA form, the CDR3 reads TGTGCCAGCAGGTTGGGCTACCAAGAGACCCAGTACTTC. The encoded protein is CASRLGYQETQYF.

Details on this clonotype: One end of the junction fails to match germline, which may point to a read error. The chain carries TRBV14 and TRBJ2-7; 7 bases fit TRBD1. Germline V CDR1 and CDR2: SGHDN, FVKESK. The CDR3 length is 14 residues. The CDR3 region is CASSLTGVLVEQYF. The CDR3 bases are TGTGCCAGTAGCCTCACAGGGGTGCTGGTCGAGCAGTACTTC.

There are many counts of this clonotype. The chain links TRBV28 to TRBJ2-6; D is unresolved. V was cut by 5 bases and J by 0 bases, with 14 bases left in between. CDR1 is MDHEN, CDR2 SYDVKM, per germline. This CDR3 region has 17 residues. CDR3 loop: CASSHNPSGSGANVLTF. In DNA form, the CDR3 reads TGTGCCAGCAGTCATAACCCCTCCGGCTCTGGGGCCAACGTCCTGACTTTC.

This chain joins TRBV14 and TRBJ2-5, with TRBD2 as a possible D gene (6 bases). The CDR3 sequence is 15 residues long. Germline V CDR1 and CDR2: SGHDN, FVKESK. The V end lost 3 bases, the J end lost 9 bases, and 20 bases lay between the germline ends. This CDR3 reads CASSHRVLAGEAQYF. As DNA, the CDR3 is TGTGCCAGCAGCCACCGAGTCCTAGCCGGGGAGGCCCAGTACTTC.

The rearrangement uses TRBV10-1 and TRBJ1-1; D may be TRBD1 (5 bases). Per germline, CDR1 WNHNN and CDR2 SYGVQD (reference sequence). The V end lost 2 bases, the J end lost 7 bases, and 11 bases lay between the germline ends. The CDR3 runs 13 residues. The CDR3 nucleotides read TGCGCCAGCAGTGAGGGGGGGGTAAATGAAGCTTTCTTT. Residues: CASSEGGVNEAFF.

This chain joins TRBV7-8 and TRBJ1-2; 7 bases line up with TRBD1. The CDR3 is made up of 22 amino acids. V shed 1 base, J shed 1 base, and the junction held 24 bases outside the gene matches. CDR1 and CDR2 (germline): SGHVS, FQNEAQ. The CDR3: CASSLVPKDRDQLRGDNYGYTF. For the CDR3, the DNA is TGTGCCAGCAGCTTAGTACCCAAAGACAGGGACCAATTAAGGGGGGATAACTATGGCTACACCTTC.

This rearrangement joins TRBV6-1 to TRBJ2-6, with TRBD1 identical over 9 bases. CDR3 length: 19 residues. CDR1 is MNHNS, CDR2 SASEGT, per germline. V trimming: 3 bases; J trimming: 0 bases; junction bases outside the gene matches: 9. CDR3 region: CASSETGTGTASGANVLTF. The CDR3 coding sequence is TGTGCCAGCAGTGAGACCGGGACAGGGACTGCCTCTGGGGCCAACGTCCTGACTTTC.

This clonotype has ten or more counts. V gene TRBV7-8 combines with J gene TRBJ2-3; D may be TRBD1 (6 bases). Trimming removed 3 bases from V and 2 bases from J, with 12 bases in between. The CDR3 consists of 15 residues. Germline values: CDR1 SGHVS, CDR2 FQNEAQ. The CDR3 spells CASSFDWTVTDTQYF. The CDR3 coding sequence is TGTGCCAGCAGCTTCGATTGGACAGTCACAGATACGCAGTATTTT.